The 25 T cell receptor beta chains below all came from one sample that was sequenced in a study of cytomegalovirus exposure and HLA in healthy donors. Researchers ran the PCR with 60 Vbeta and 13 Jbeta primers. Here immunoSEQ multiplex PCR was the method, and the copy in TCRdb shows in-frame clones only, minus some. The sample has around 53,000 clones; just under 85% are singletons. The sample was PBMCs. The receptor set was obtained from a man aged 45-65 years in good health and CMV-seronegative.

The rearrangement uses TRBV5-1 and TRBJ1-1; D unclear. CDR1 is SGHRS, CDR2 YFSETQ, per germline. V was clipped by 3 bases and J by 1 base, with 10 bases between them. This CDR3 spans 14 amino acids. In nucleotides, the CDR3 is TGCGCCAGCAGCTGGCCCCGACAGAACACTGAAGCTTTCTTT. This translates into CASSWPRQNTEAFF.

This clone was detected only once. The chain employs TRBV7-6 and TRBJ1-3; no clear D gene. The V end lost 0 bases, the J end lost 5 bases, and 11 bases lay between the germline ends. There are 15 residues in the CDR3. Germline CDR1 reads SGHVS; CDR2 reads FNYEAQ. The CDR3 reads CASSLAEGRRNTIYF. In DNA form, the CDR3 reads TGTGCCAGCAGCTTAGCGGAAGGGAGAAGAAACACCATATATTTT. Variable domain in full (rest from reference TRBV7-6 and TRBJ1-3): GAGVSQSPRYKVTKRGQDVALRCDPISGHVSLYWYRQALGQGPEFLTYFNYEAQQDKSGLPNDRFSAERPEGSISTLTIQRTEQRDSAMYRCASSLAEGRRNTIYFGEGSWLTVV.

In DNA form, the CDR3 reads TGCGCCAGCAGCCATCCGGGGGGGAACACCGGGGAGCTGTTTTTT. This gives the protein CASSHPGGNTGELFF. The J gene is TRBJ2-2, the V gene TRBV4-1; the match to TRBD2 covers 7 bases. J lost 1 base, V lost 3 bases, and 2 bases had no gene match. This CDR3 is 15 amino acids long. Germline V CDR1 and CDR2: MGHRA, YSYEKL.

The V and J genes are TRBV9 and TRBJ1-1; unclear D gene. CDR1 is SGDLS, CDR2 YYNGEE, per germline. Trimming took 4 bases from V and 1 from J, leaving 14 bases between them. There are 15 residues in the CDR3. The CDR3 DNA is TGTGCCAGCAGCCCGAGAATCGCGGGGAACACTGAAGCTTTCTTT. This codes for CASSPRIAGNTEAFF.

The V gene is TRBV11-2, the J gene TRBJ1-5; 8 bases are a match to TRBD1. CDR1 and CDR2 from the germline V gene are SGHAT and FQNNGV. The CDR3 length is 15 residues. Trimming took 1 base from V and 4 from J; bases not matched to a gene: 3. This CDR3 is CASSLGRTGNQPQHF. The DNA for the CDR3 is TGTGCCAGCAGCTTAGGGCGGACAGGGAATCAGCCCCAGCATTTT.

The chain combines TRBV27 with TRBJ1-5, with D uncertain. Trimming stripped 2 bases from V and 5 bases from J, with 10 bases between. Per germline, CDR1 MNHEY and CDR2 SMNVEV (reference sequence). The CDR3 runs to 14 residues. The CDR3 here is CASSLGRPYQPQHF. In nucleotides, the CDR3 is TGTGCCAGCAGTTTAGGGCGCCCCTATCAGCCCCAGCATTTT.

V and J are TRBV7-6 and TRBJ1-2; D ambiguous. This CDR3 comprises 14 residues. Trimming took 5 bases from V and 8 from J, leaving 18 bases between them. Germline CDR1 and CDR2: SGHVS and FNYEAQ. The CDR3, as DNA: TGTGCCAGCAGCCTTTCCCCGGGGTCTTGGGGCTACACCTTC. Protein product: CASSLSPGSWGYTF.

The chain couples TRBV6-5 to TRBJ2-7, with TRBD1 identical over 9 bases. This CDR3 spans 15 amino acids. J lost 2 bases, V lost 6 bases, and 8 bases had no gene match. Germline CDR1 and CDR2: MNHEY and SVGAGI. Here the CDR3 DNA reads TGTGCCAGCAGCTTGGACAGGGGAGGCCCCTACGAGCAGTACTTC. Translation: CASSLDRGGPYEQYF.

V usage is TRBV6-1 and J usage is TRBJ2-2; 10 bases match TRBD1. CDR1 and CDR2 (germline): MNHNS, SASEGT. V lost 4 bases and J lost 5; bases outside the gene matches: 7. The CDR3 contains 16 residues. DNA of the CDR3: TGTGCCAGCAGTGCCTACGGACAGGGGGGAACCGGGGAGCTGTTTTTT. Amino acid sequence: CASSAYGQGGTGELFF.

The rearrangement links TRBV29-1 to TRBJ2-1; 9 nucleotides line up with TRBD2. The V gene end was trimmed by 7 bases and the J gene end by 0 bases; junction bases not matched to a gene: 4. The CDR3 runs to 14 residues. Germline assignment: CDR1 SQVTM and CDR2 ANQGSEA. CDR3 bases: TGCAGCGGTTTAGCGGGGGACTCCTACAATGAGCAGTTCTTC. This codes for CSGLAGDSYNEQFF.

The chain carries TRBV28 and TRBJ1-4, with 8 bases aligning to TRBD1. This CDR3 contains 13 residues. Germline CDR1 MDHEN, CDR2 SYDVKM. J gave up 2 bases and V 10 bases, and 3 bases lay outside the gene matches. DNA for the CDR3: TGTGCCATTCGGACAGGGACTAATGAAAAACTGTTTTTT. Residues: CAIRTGTNEKLFF.

This clone was counted a single time. The chain recombines TRBV30 with TRBJ2-7; TRBD2 is a possible D gene (6 bases). The CDR3 extends over 14 amino acids. CDR1 and CDR2 (germline): GTSNPN, SVGIG (reference sequence). Trimming removed 5 bases from V and 2 bases from J, with 16 bases in between. DNA for the CDR3: TGTGCCTGGGCCAAAGATGGGAGGACCTACGAGCAGTACTTC. Residues: CAWAKDGRTYEQYF.

The rearrangement uses TRBV4-3 and TRBJ1-1, with D perhaps matching TRBD1 (6 bases). Germline lookup yields CDR1 LGHNA and CDR2 YSLEER. The CDR3 is 18 residues long. V dropped 5 bases and J dropped 1 base, with 23 bases sitting between them. The CDR3 DNA sequence: TGCGCCAGCAGCAACCGGGACAAAGCACTTGGAGAGAACACTGAAGCTTTCTTT. This sequence encodes CASSNRDKALGENTEAFF.

For this clone: Within the sample, other DNA sequences also encode this same CDR3. The genes are TRBV19 and TRBJ1-5; D unresolved. The V end was cut by 1 base, the J end by 6 bases, with 7 bases between. This CDR3 region has 13 residues. Per germline, CDR1 LNHDA and CDR2 SQIVND (reference sequence). In DNA form, the CDR3 reads TGTGCCAGTAGTATAGGGGGAGGTCAGCCCCAGCATTTT. Protein: CASSIGGGQPQHF.

V is TRBV13 and J is TRBJ2-7; TRBD1 might be the D (6 bases). The CDR3 has 14 residues. The V end lost 5 bases, the J end lost 0 bases, and 11 bases lay between the germline ends. Germline CDR1 PRHDT, CDR2 FYEKMQ (reference sequence). The CDR3 DNA follows: TGTGCCAGCAGCCCACGGGACAACTCCTACGAGCAGTACTTC. Its translation is CASSPRDNSYEQYF.

V gene TRBV4-2 combines with J gene TRBJ1-2, with 10 bases matching TRBD1. The V segment lost 3 bases and the J segment 1 base; nucleotides outside the gene matches: 2. The CDR3 has 15 amino acids. Germline V gene sequence: CDR1 LGHNA, CDR2 YNFKEQ. The CDR3 is CASSHGTGDNYGYTF. Here the CDR3 DNA reads TGTGCCAGCAGCCACGGGACAGGGGATAACTATGGCTACACCTTC.

J is TRBJ2-7 and V is TRBV4-1; D is undetermined. The ends were cut back, 4 bases at V and 6 bases at J, with 13 bases in the middle. CDR1 MGHRA and CDR2 YSYEKL come from the germline V gene. The CDR3 is 13 residues long. CDR3 DNA: TGCGCCAGCAGCCCTCCGCTCTCCGGCGAGCAGTACTTC. This sequence encodes CASSPPLSGEQYF.

This chain links TRBV5-1 with TRBJ1-1; D is ambiguous. V was cut by 5 bases and J by 11 bases, with 28 bases left in between. The germline V gene encodes CDR1 SGHRS and CDR2 YFSETQ. The CDR3 sequence is 16 residues long. CDR3 in DNA: TGCGCCAGCAGAGAGGGATTTTTCTCCCTTTTTTCTGGCGCTTTCTTT. Its protein product is CASREGFFSLFSGAFF.

The table lists this clone with a few counts. The rearrangement uses TRBV5-6 and TRBJ1-5; 7 bases align to TRBD1. The V gene's germline CDR1 is SGHDT and CDR2 YYEEEE. This CDR3 spans 15 amino acids. The trim removed 4 bases at V and 3 bases at J, leaving 7 bases unmatched. The CDR3 sequence is CASSHGQVLNQPQHF. Here the CDR3 DNA reads TGTGCCAGCAGCCACGGACAGGTCCTCAATCAGCCCCAGCATTTT.

The rearrangement links TRBV2 to TRBJ2-3; 10 positions agree with TRBD1. Germline V gene sequence: CDR1 SNHLY, CDR2 FYNNEI. CDR3 length: 15 residues. The J segment lost 5 bases and the V segment lost 6 bases, leaving 8 bases of the junction unmatched. The CDR3 region is CASSPGTGAQDTQYF. The CDR3, as DNA: TGTGCCAGCAGCCCGGGGACAGGGGCACAAGATACGCAGTATTTT.

The chain joins TRBV28 to TRBJ1-2, with D uncertain. CDR3 size: 11 residues. Trimming removed 6 bases at V and 1 base at J, with 3 bases between. Germline V lookup: CDR1 MDHEN, CDR2 SYDVKM. The DNA for the CDR3 is TGTGCCAGCAGCAATAACTATGGCTACACCTTC. Translation: CASSNNYGYTF.

CDR3 DNA sequence: TGTGCCAGTACCCTAGGGACTAGCGTCGCAGATACGCAGTATTTT. Translating it yields CASTLGTSVADTQYF. The V call is TRBV19, the J call TRBJ2-3, with TRBD2 matching 10 bases. CDR1 is LNHDA and CDR2 is SQIVND in the germline V gene (reference sequence). Losses at the gene ends were 7 bases for V and 4 bases for J; bases not matched to a gene: 8. The CDR3 contains 15 residues. The full variable domain, in which reference TRBV19 and TRBJ2-3 provide the parts outside the CDR3, is DGGITQSPKYLFRKEGQNVTLSCEQNLNHDAMYWYRQDPGQGLRLIYYSQIVNDFQKGDIAEGYSVSREKKESFPLTVTSAQKNPTAFYLCASTLGTSVADTQYFGPGTRLTVL.

V usage is TRBV5-6 and J usage is TRBJ2-5; tentative D call: TRBD1 (8 bases). The germline CDR1 and CDR2 sequences are SGHDT and YYEEEE. The ends were cut back, 4 bases at V and 2 bases at J, with 12 bases in the middle. The CDR3 runs to 14 residues. The CDR3, as DNA: TGTGCCAGCAGCGAACAGGGGGGGCAAGAGACCCAGTACTTC. It codes for CASSEQGGQETQYF. Filled out from reference TRBV5-6 and TRBJ2-5, the complete variable domain reads DAGVTQSPTHLIKTRGQQVTLRCSPKSGHDTVSWYQQALGQGPQFIFQYYEEEERQRGNFPDRFSGHQFPNYSSELNVNALLLGDSALYLCASSEQGGQETQYFGPGTRLLVL.

The chain employs TRBV2 and TRBJ2-5, with TRBD1 matching over 8 bases. The CDR3 is made up of 16 amino acids. Trimming removed 6 bases from V and 5 bases from J; junction bases left unmatched: 14. Looked up from germline, CDR1 is SNHLY and CDR2 is FYNNEI. The CDR3 here is CASSRTGSQLLETQYF. The CDR3 nucleotides are TGTGCCAGCAGCCGGACAGGGTCCCAGTTGTTGGAGACCCAGTACTTC.

The chain uses TRBV7-9 and TRBJ1-1; D perhaps matches TRBD1 (5 bases). The CDR3 contains 14 residues. Trimming removed 0 bases from V and 5 bases from J, with 10 bases in between. Germline values: CDR1 SEHNR, CDR2 FQNEAQ (reference sequence). The CDR3, as DNA: TGTGCCAGCAGCTTAGCAGGGGAGGGTACTGAAGCTTTCTTT. Its protein product is CASSLAGEGTEAFF. The variable domain in full, with the rest retrieved from reference TRBV7-9 and TRBJ1-1, is DTGVSQNPRHKITKRGQNVTFRCDPISEHNRLYWYRQTLGQGPEFLTYFQNEAQLEKSRLLSDRFSAERPKGSFSTLEIQRTEQGDSAMYLCASSLAGEGTEAFFGQGTRLTVV.